The 10 T cell receptor beta chains in this list originate from one sample, sequenced in a study of cytomegalovirus exposure and HLA in healthy donors (dated by TCRdb to 2016 to 2017). The library was obtained by the immunoSEQ multiplex PCR assay. For the multiplex PCR, a mixture combining 60 forward primers for TCR Vbeta segments and 13 reverse primers for TCR Jbeta segments was used. TCRdb limited this immuneACCESS table to in-frame rearrangements with V and J called. A share of clones is missing; checked studies link under half to unresolved V genes, and the rest is unexplained. The sample has some 200,000 clones on record, about 84% of them singletons. The ten largest clonotypes hold approximately 3.9% of the sample. The specimen sequenced was PBMCs. The receptors here all came from a man between 50 and 59 years old in good health and CMV-seronegative.

The chain uses TRBV6-5 and TRBJ1-3; 8 bases line up with TRBD1. The CDR3 loop spans 16 amino acids. Germline CDR1 and CDR2: MNHEY and SVGAGI. With V trimmed by 4 bases and J by 0 bases, 5 bases remained unmatched. As DNA, the CDR3 is TGTGCCAGCAGTTTCGGACAGGGCCTCTCTGGAAACACCATATATTTT. This translates into CASSFGQGLSGNTIYF.

CDR3 loop: CASSGVLAGAETQYF. CDR3 nucleotides: TGTGCCAGCAGTGGAGTGCTAGCGGGGGCGGAGACCCAGTACTTC. V and J are TRBV25-1 and TRBJ2-5; TRBD2 matches at 10 bases. Germline V lookup: CDR1 MGHDK, CDR2 SYGVNS. J lost 5 bases, V lost 4 bases, and 7 bases had no gene match. This CDR3 is built from 15 residues.

The chain links TRBV6-5 to TRBJ1-1; 7 bases fit TRBD1. The germline CDR1 and CDR2 sequences are MNHEY and SVGAGI. Germline trimming cut 6 bases from V and 1 base from J; bases unmatched to any gene: 5. CDR3 length: 14 amino acids. The CDR3 sequence is CASRVGQTNTEAFF. The CDR3 DNA reads TGTGCCAGCAGGGTGGGACAGACGAACACTGAAGCTTTCTTT.

V is TRBV2 and J is TRBJ2-7; tentatively, D is TRBD2 (6 bases). This CDR3 is 13 amino acids long. V lost 7 bases to trimming and J lost 3 bases, with 13 bases between them. Germline assignment: CDR1 SNHLY and CDR2 FYNNEI. DNA of the CDR3: TGTGCCAGCAACCGAAGGAGGGACTACGAGCAGTACTTC. Its protein is CASNRRRDYEQYF.

The chain employs TRBV7-9 and TRBJ2-4; TRBD2 matches at 8 bases. V dropped 5 bases and J dropped 8; count of bases not matched to a gene: 8. Germline V gene data show CDR1 as SEHNR and CDR2 as FQNEAQ (reference sequence). The CDR3 is 14 amino acids. CDR3 DNA sequence: TGTGCCAGCAGCCTTGCCGGGGGGGAGGACATTCAGTACTTC. As protein: CASSLAGGEDIQYF.

The chain combines TRBV19 with TRBJ1-4; possibly TRBD1 for D (5 bases). Trimming took off 7 bases at V and 2 bases at J, with 11 bases between the two ends. CDR1 LNHDA and CDR2 SQIVND come from the germline V gene (reference sequence). This CDR3 has 14 amino acids. The CDR3 is CASIDGGTNEKLFF. The DNA for the CDR3 is TGTGCCAGTATCGATGGGGGGACTAATGAAAAACTGTTTTTT.

The J gene is TRBJ1-5, the V gene TRBV6-5; D not resolved. Germline values: CDR1 MNHEY, CDR2 SVGAGI. The V end lost 4 bases, the J end lost 2 bases, and 9 bases lay between the germline ends. This CDR3 is 14 amino acids long. The CDR3 protein is CASSLEVGNQPQHF. The CDR3 bases are TGTGCCAGCAGTTTGGAGGTGGGCAATCAGCCCCAGCATTTT.

The chain combines TRBV5-1 with TRBJ2-7; no clear D. Trimming removed 0 bases at V and 6 bases at J, with 16 bases between. Germline lookup yields CDR1 SGHRS and CDR2 YFSETQ. This CDR3 contains 15 residues. CDR3 DNA sequence: TGCGCCAGCAGCTTGGTTGCAGGTAATTCGGTCGAGCAGTACTTC. Translated, it gives CASSLVAGNSVEQYF.

The rearrangement uses TRBV9 and TRBJ2-2; D is perhaps TRBD1 (5 bases). CDR1 is SGDLS and CDR2 is YYNGEE in the germline V gene. V was clipped by 2 bases and J by 7 bases, with 15 bases between them. The CDR3 covers 15 residues. DNA for the CDR3: TGTGCCAGCAGCGTCGGCAGGGCCTCGGGCGGGGAGCTGTTTTTT. This encodes CASSVGRASGGELFF.

The rearrangement uses TRBV19 and TRBJ1-5; D gene uncertain. This CDR3 is built from 14 residues. V was trimmed by 3 bases and J by 3 bases, leaving 9 bases between them. CDR1 LNHDA and CDR2 SQIVND come from the germline V gene (reference sequence). The CDR3 reads CASSMHTDNQPQHF. In DNA, the CDR3 is TGTGCCAGTAGTATGCACACAGACAATCAGCCCCAGCATTTT. The complete variable domain, with remaining parts taken from reference TRBV19 and TRBJ1-5, reads DGGITQSPKYLFRKEGQNVTLSCEQNLNHDAMYWYRQDPGQGLRLIYYSQIVNDFQKGDIAEGYSVSREKKESFPLTVTSAQKNPTAFYLCASSMHTDNQPQHFGDGTRLSIL.